These 27 T cell receptor beta chains share one sample of origin, sequenced in a study of cytomegalovirus exposure and HLA in healthy donors. 60 Vbeta and 13 Jbeta primers were used in PCR. Repertoires were generated with immunoSEQ multiplex PCR, while TCRdb's copy carries only in-frame clones and drops some. Altogether under 200,000 clones are present, approximately 85% being singletons, with the ten largest covering over 2%. The sequencing input was PBMCs. The receptors here all came from a woman aged 50 to 60 in good health and CMV-seronegative.

The rearrangement uses TRBV19 and TRBJ2-7, with 8 nucleotides matching TRBD2. The CDR3 totals 16 residues. Losses at the gene ends were 6 bases for V and 8 bases for J; bases not matched to a gene: 18. Germline CDR1 and CDR2: LNHDA and SQIVND (reference sequence). The DNA for the CDR3 is TGTGCCAGTAGGACAAGTTGGCCGGGACTAGGGCTAAAGCAGTACTTC. It yields the protein CASRTSWPGLGLKQYF.

This rearrangement joins TRBV18 to TRBJ1-3; TRBD1 matches 7 bases. Trimming cost V 3 bases and J 4 bases; bases outside gene matches: 9. This CDR3 is built from 16 residues. The V gene's germline CDR1 is KGHSH and CDR2 LQKENI. Written as DNA, the CDR3 is TGTGCCAGCTCACCGCTTACGGGACAGTCAGGAAACACCATATATTTT. Translated, it gives CASSPLTGQSGNTIYF.

CDR3 loop: CASSWHYGGRSYNEQFF. CDR3 sequence (DNA): TGCGCCAGCAGCTGGCATTATGGCGGGCGTTCCTACAATGAGCAGTTCTTC. The rearrangement uses TRBV5-1 and TRBJ2-1, with TRBD2 as a possible D gene (5 bases). This CDR3 is built from 17 residues. Trimming removed 3 bases at V and 1 base at J, with 17 bases between. Germline V gene data show CDR1 as SGHRS and CDR2 as YFSETQ. Full variable domain (rest looked up from reference TRBV5-1 and TRBJ2-1): KAGVTQTPRYLIKTRGQQVTLSCSPISGHRSVSWYQQTPGQGLQFLFEYFSETQRNKGNFPGRFSGRQFSNSRSEMNVSTLELGDSALYLCASSWHYGGRSYNEQFFGPGTRLTVL.

This clone was detected only once. The V gene is TRBV27, the J gene TRBJ1-1, with 7 bases matching TRBD1. CDR3 size: 15 residues. After removal of 0 bases from V and 5 bases from J, the junction contained 6 bases not matched to a gene. Germline lookup yields CDR1 MNHEY and CDR2 SMNVEV (reference sequence). The CDR3 loop is CASSLSPRGRTEAFF. CDR3 nucleotides: TGTGCCAGCAGTTTATCCCCCAGGGGGAGGACTGAAGCTTTCTTT.

This rearrangement joins TRBV7-2 to TRBJ2-1; 10 nucleotides match TRBD2. CDR3 length: 14 residues. Germline CDR1 reads SGHTA; CDR2 reads FQGNSA. The J segment lost 7 bases and the V segment lost 8 bases, leaving 8 bases of the junction unmatched. DNA for the CDR3: TGTGCCAGCGGGGGGGGACTAGCGAGGAATGAGCAGTTCTTC. Amino acids: CASGGGLARNEQFF. Variable domain in full (rest from reference TRBV7-2 and TRBJ2-1): GAGVSQSPSNKVTEKGKDVELRCDPISGHTALYWYRQSLGQGLEFLIYFQGNSAPDKSGLPSDRFSAERTGGSVSTLTIQRTQQEDSAVYLCASGGGLARNEQFFGPGTRLTVL.

The chain couples TRBV4-1 to TRBJ2-7; 7 bases line up with TRBD1. This CDR3 comprises 15 residues. V trimming: 2 bases; J trimming: 2 bases; junction bases outside the gene matches: 6. In germline, CDR1 is MGHRA, CDR2 YSYEKL. The CDR3 loop is CASSQTRDSTYEQYF. Here the CDR3 DNA reads TGCGCCAGCAGCCAAACCCGGGACAGTACCTACGAGCAGTACTTC.

This clone was seen only once. The chain recombines TRBV19 with TRBJ2-5; D remains ambiguous. Germline lookup yields CDR1 LNHDA and CDR2 SQIVND (reference sequence). Trimming cost V 5 bases and J 5 bases, with 12 bases left between them. The CDR3 is made up of 13 amino acids. CDR3: CASSGASRETQYF. CDR3 bases: TGTGCCAGTAGTGGAGCGTCACGGGAGACCCAGTACTTC.

The chain uses TRBV20-1 and TRBJ2-5; D is unresolved. The CDR3 is made up of 10 amino acids. The ends were cut back, 5 bases at V and 5 bases at J, with 6 bases in the middle. The germline gives CDR1 DFQATT, CDR2 SNEGSKA (reference sequence). CDR3 nucleotide sequence: TGCAGTGCTTACCGGGAGACCCAGTACTTC. It codes for CSAYRETQYF.

The J gene is TRBJ2-5, the V gene TRBV5-1, with TRBD2 matching over 13 bases. Trimming at V came to 4 bases and at J to 2 bases, leaving 8 bases not matched to a gene. CDR1 SGHRS and CDR2 YFSETQ come from the germline V gene. CDR3 length: 17 residues. CDR3 in DNA: TGCGCCAGCAGCGGGAGGGGACTAGCGGGATCGCAAGAGACCCAGTACTTC. Protein product: CASSGRGLAGSQETQYF.

Points on this clone: Distinct nucleotide sequences in the sample also encode this CDR3. The J gene is TRBJ2-2, the V gene TRBV28; D gene ambiguous. With 5 bases removed from V and 2 bases from J, the gap between germline ends came to 3 bases. Per germline, CDR1 MDHEN and CDR2 SYDVKM. The CDR3 runs 12 residues. The CDR3 nucleotides read TGTGCCAGCAGTCTCAACACCGGGGAGCTGTTTTTT. Translated, it gives CASSLNTGELFF. Based on the CDR3 plus reference TRBV28 and TRBJ2-2, the full variable domain is DVKVTQSSRYLVKRTGEKVFLECVQDMDHENMFWYRQDPGLGLRLIYFSYDVKMKEKGDIPEGYSVSREKKERFSLILESASTNQTSMYLCASSLNTGELFFGEGSRLTVL.

V and J are TRBV28 and TRBJ1-1; possible D gene TRBD1, 5 bases. The CDR3 runs 15 residues. The V end was cut by 5 bases, the J end by 4 bases, with 17 bases between. Germline CDR1 and CDR2: MDHEN and SYDVKM. The DNA of the CDR3 is TGTGCCAGCAGTAAAGGGGTTGAGGGAGGCACTGAAGCTTTCTTT. This translates into CASSKGVEGGTEAFF.

The chain is built from TRBV6-1 and TRBJ2-1, with 7 nucleotides matching TRBD1. V lost 7 bases to trimming and J lost 1 base; unmatched junction nucleotides: 7. Germline V gene data show CDR1 as MNHNS and CDR2 as SASEGT. The length of the CDR3 is 15 residues. CDR3 region: CASILDRASYNEQFF. CDR3 coding DNA: TGTGCCAGCATCCTTGACAGGGCATCCTACAATGAGCAGTTCTTC.

The DNA for the CDR3 is TGTGCCAGCAGCTCAACTCTGGCTAGCGGAGGGTTGAAGACCCAGTACTTC. The encoded protein is CASSSTLASGGLKTQYF. The chain is built from TRBV7-8 and TRBJ2-5; 7 bases fit TRBD2. The V gene's germline CDR1 is SGHVS and CDR2 FQNEAQ. The CDR3 sequence is 17 residues long. Germline trimming cut 4 bases from V and 6 bases from J; bases unmatched to any gene: 17.

The rearrangement links TRBV10-2 to TRBJ2-5; the D is unclear. The J call may be wrong; the DNA end is better matched by TRBJ2-7. The CDR3 has 12 residues. Germline V gene sequence: CDR1 WSHSY, CDR2 SAAADI. The CDR3 sequence: CASSAQAYEQYF. The CDR3, as DNA: TGCGCCAGCAGTGCCCAGGCTTACGAGCAGTACTTC.

This chain connects TRBV27 to TRBJ2-7, with D possibly being TRBD1 (6 bases). Germline V gives CDR1 MNHEY, CDR2 SMNVEV (reference sequence). This CDR3 comprises 14 residues. V lost 5 bases, J lost 3 bases, and 14 bases lay in between. This CDR3 reads CASSGADSYYEQYF. CDR3 in DNA: TGTGCCAGCAGTGGGGCGGACAGCTACTACGAGCAGTACTTC.

This clone was observed a few times. The chain recombines TRBV29-1 with TRBJ2-1; no clear D gene. The ends were cut back, 4 bases at V and 0 bases at J, with 13 bases in the middle. From germline, CDR1 is SQVTM and CDR2 ANQGSEA. CDR3 length: 15 residues. DNA for the CDR3: TGCAGCGTTGGAAATACTTGGAGCTCCTACAATGAGCAGTTCTTC. It is translated as CSVGNTWSSYNEQFF.

The V and J genes are TRBV19 and TRBJ2-1; the match to TRBD2 covers 14 bases. V lost 7 bases to trimming and J lost 8 bases; unmatched junction nucleotides: 7. The CDR3 is made up of 15 amino acids. The germline V gene encodes CDR1 LNHDA and CDR2 SQIVND (reference sequence). The DNA for the CDR3 is TGTGCCAGTACCTTAGGGACTAGCGGGAGTGATGAGCAGTTCTTC. Translation gives CASTLGTSGSDEQFF.

In its sample, this clone was seen once. V is TRBV9 and J is TRBJ1-4, with 9 bases fitting TRBD1. The CDR3 length is 15 residues. In germline, CDR1 is SGDLS, CDR2 YYNGEE. The trim removed 3 bases at V and 7 bases at J, leaving 7 bases unmatched. The CDR3, as DNA: TGTGCCAGCAGCGCGGGACAGGGTTTTATTGAAAAACTGTTTTTT. Residues: CASSAGQGFIEKLFF.

V is TRBV28 and J is TRBJ2-1; TRBD1 matches at 8 bases. This CDR3 spans 16 amino acids. Trimming at V came to 5 bases and at J to 1 base, leaving 7 bases not matched to a gene. Germline lookup yields CDR1 MDHEN and CDR2 SYDVKM. CDR3 amino acids: CASSDRGAESYNEQFF. The CDR3 coding sequence is TGTGCCAGCAGTGACAGGGGAGCGGAATCCTACAATGAGCAGTTCTTC.

This chain uses TRBV7-8 with TRBJ2-3; 8 bases are a match to TRBD2. Germline values: CDR1 SGHVS, CDR2 FQNEAQ. This CDR3 is built from 16 residues. Trimming took 4 bases from V and 0 from J; bases not matched to a gene: 6. CDR3 sequence: CASSSGASGSTDTQYF. The CDR3 DNA reads as TGTGCCAGCAGCTCAGGGGCTAGCGGGAGCACAGATACGCAGTATTTT. The full variable domain, in which reference TRBV7-8 and TRBJ2-3 provide the parts outside the CDR3, is GAGVSQSPRYKVAKRGQDVALRCDPISGHVSLFWYQQALGQGPEFLTYFQNEAQLDKSGLPSDRFFAERPEGSVSTLKIQRTQQEDSAVYLCASSSGASGSTDTQYFGPGTRLTVL.

This chain links TRBV11-2 with TRBJ2-1; TRBD2 matches 10 bases. CDR1 is SGHAT, CDR2 FQNNGV, per germline. V lost 4 bases, J lost 7 bases, and 7 bases stayed unmatched. The CDR3 has 15 residues. The CDR3 loop is CASSSISGRANEQFF. CDR3 nucleotide sequence: TGTGCCAGCAGCTCAATCAGCGGGAGGGCGAATGAGCAGTTCTTC.

This chain joins TRBV28 and TRBJ1-5; TRBD1 matches at 8 bases. The CDR3 is 15 amino acids. Germline-derived CDR1 and CDR2 are MDHEN and SYDVKM. The junction had 8 bases not matched to a gene; V was cut back by 7 bases and J by 3 bases. CDR3 DNA: TGTGCCAGCACCCTGCCAGGGGGCCCCAATCAGCCCCAGCATTTT. Its translation is CASTLPGGPNQPQHF.

The chain is built from TRBV19 and TRBJ1-5; 9 bases line up with TRBD1. Germline V gene sequence: CDR1 LNHDA, CDR2 SQIVND (reference sequence). The CDR3 is 19 amino acids. The V segment lost 1 base and the J segment 1 base; nucleotides outside the gene matches: 11. The CDR3 DNA sequence: TGTGCCAGTAGTATAGGCCGGGGACAGGGAGGGTTGAGCAATCAGCCCCAGCATTTT. Translating it yields CASSIGRGQGGLSNQPQHF. The full variable domain, with the rest looked up from reference TRBV19 and TRBJ1-5, is DGGITQSPKYLFRKEGQNVTLSCEQNLNHDAMYWYRQDPGQGLRLIYYSQIVNDFQKGDIAEGYSVSREKKESFPLTVTSAQKNPTAFYLCASSIGRGQGGLSNQPQHFGDGTRLSIL.

The genes are TRBV6-4 and TRBJ2-5, with a weak D call TRBD2 (5 bases). This CDR3 region has 13 residues. The germline gives CDR1 MRHNA, CDR2 SNTAGT. Deletions cut 5 bases from V and 2 bases from J, with 9 bases between. The CDR3 nucleotides are TGTGCCAGCAGTCTTAGCGAACAAGAGACCCAGTACTTC. Translated, it gives CASSLSEQETQYF.

The rearrangement uses TRBV6-5 and TRBJ1-1; D gene uncertain. From germline, CDR1 is MNHEY and CDR2 SVGAGI. The CDR3 covers 13 residues. Trimming left V 3 bases short and J 11 bases short, with 16 bases between. In DNA, the CDR3 is TGTGCCAGCAGTTATGGAGGTAGGAGTGACGCTTTCTTT. It encodes CASSYGGRSDAFF.

The chain links TRBV28 to TRBJ1-5; D perhaps matches TRBD1 (6 bases). CDR3 length equals 14 residues. Trimming took 9 bases from V and 7 from J, leaving 19 bases between them. Germline V gene sequence: CDR1 MDHEN, CDR2 SYDVKM. CDR3 residues: CASTRDNTKQPQHF. The CDR3 region has the DNA TGTGCCAGTACCCGGGACAACACCAAACAGCCCCAGCATTTT.

This clone was seen just once. The chain uses TRBV7-2 and TRBJ2-2; no reliable D call. V dropped 2 bases and J dropped 6 bases, with 7 bases sitting between them. CDR1 is SGHTA and CDR2 is FQGNSA in the germline V gene. The CDR3 is 13 amino acids. The CDR3 region has the DNA TGTGCCAGCAGCTTATATGAGGCCGGGGAGCTGTTTTTT. It is translated as CASSLYEAGELFF.